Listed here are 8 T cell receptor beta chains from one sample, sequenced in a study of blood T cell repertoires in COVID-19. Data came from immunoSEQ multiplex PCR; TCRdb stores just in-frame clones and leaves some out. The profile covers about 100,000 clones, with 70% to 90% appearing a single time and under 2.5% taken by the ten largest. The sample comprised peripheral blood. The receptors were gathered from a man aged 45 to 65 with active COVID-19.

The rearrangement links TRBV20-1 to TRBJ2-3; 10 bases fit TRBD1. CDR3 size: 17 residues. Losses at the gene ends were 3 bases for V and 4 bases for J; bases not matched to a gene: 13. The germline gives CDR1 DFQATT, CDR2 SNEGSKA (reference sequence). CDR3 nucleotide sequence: TGCAGTGCTAGTGGGTTCCGGACAGGGGGGACAGCAGATACGCAGTATTTT. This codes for CSASGFRTGGTADTQYF.

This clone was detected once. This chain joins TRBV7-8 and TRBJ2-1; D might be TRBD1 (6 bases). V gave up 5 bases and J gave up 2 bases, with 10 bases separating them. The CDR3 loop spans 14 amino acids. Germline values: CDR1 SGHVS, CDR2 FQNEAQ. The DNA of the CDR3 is TGTGCCAGCAGCCCACGGACAGCCTACAATGAGCAGTTCTTC. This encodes CASSPRTAYNEQFF.

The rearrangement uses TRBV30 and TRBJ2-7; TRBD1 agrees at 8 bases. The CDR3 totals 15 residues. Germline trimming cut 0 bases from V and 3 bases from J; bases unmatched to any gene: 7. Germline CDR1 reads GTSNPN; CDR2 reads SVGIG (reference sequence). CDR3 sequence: CAWSVGDRINYEQYF. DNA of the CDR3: TGTGCCTGGAGTGTAGGGGACAGGATAAACTACGAGCAGTACTTC.

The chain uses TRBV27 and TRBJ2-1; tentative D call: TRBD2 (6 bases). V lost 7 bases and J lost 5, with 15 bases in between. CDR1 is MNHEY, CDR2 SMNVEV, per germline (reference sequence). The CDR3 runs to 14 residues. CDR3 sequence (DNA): TGTGCCAGCACCAGGGACTTCGGGAACAATGAGCAGTTCTTC. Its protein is CASTRDFGNNEQFF.

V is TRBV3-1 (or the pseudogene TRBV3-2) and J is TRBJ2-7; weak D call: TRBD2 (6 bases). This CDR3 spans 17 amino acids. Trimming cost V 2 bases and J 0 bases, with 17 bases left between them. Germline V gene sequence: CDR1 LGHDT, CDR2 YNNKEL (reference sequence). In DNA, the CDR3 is TGTGCCAGCAGCCAACCCAGGGCGGGGACCAGCTCCTACGAGCAGTACTTC. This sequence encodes CASSQPRAGTSSYEQYF.

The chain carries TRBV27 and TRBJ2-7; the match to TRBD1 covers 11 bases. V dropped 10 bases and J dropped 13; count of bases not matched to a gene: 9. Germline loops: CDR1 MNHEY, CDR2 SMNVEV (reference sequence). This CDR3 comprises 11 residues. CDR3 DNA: TGTGCCACCACGGACAGGGGGCAAACCTACTTC. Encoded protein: CATTDRGQTYF.

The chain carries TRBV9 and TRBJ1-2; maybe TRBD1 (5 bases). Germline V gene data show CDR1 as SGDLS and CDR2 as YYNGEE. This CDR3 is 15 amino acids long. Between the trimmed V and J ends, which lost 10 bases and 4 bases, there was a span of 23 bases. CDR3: CAVLRGLVICYGYTF. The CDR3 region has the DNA TGTGCCGTCCTCCGGGGGTTGGTCATCTGCTATGGCTACACCTTC.

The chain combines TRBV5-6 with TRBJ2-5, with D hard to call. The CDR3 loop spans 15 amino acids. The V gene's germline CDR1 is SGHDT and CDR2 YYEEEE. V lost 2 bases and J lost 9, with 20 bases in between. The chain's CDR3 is CASSLRSTLSAAQYF. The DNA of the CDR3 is TGTGCCAGCAGCTTAAGGTCGACGCTCTCGGCGGCCCAGTACTTC.